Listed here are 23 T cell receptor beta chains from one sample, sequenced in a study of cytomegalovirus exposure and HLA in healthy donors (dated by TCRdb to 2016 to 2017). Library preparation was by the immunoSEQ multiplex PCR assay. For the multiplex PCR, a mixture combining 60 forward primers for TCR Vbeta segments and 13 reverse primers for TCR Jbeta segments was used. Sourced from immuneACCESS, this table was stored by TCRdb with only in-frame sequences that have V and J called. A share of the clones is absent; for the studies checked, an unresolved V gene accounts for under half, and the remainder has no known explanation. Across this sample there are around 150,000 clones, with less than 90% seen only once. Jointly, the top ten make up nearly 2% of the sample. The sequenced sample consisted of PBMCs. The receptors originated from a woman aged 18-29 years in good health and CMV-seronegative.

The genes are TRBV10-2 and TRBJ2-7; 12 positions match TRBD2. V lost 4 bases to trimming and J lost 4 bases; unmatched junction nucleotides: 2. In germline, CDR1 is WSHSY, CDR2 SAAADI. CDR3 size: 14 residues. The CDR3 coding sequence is TGCGCCAGCAGTGTTCTAGCGGGAGGGTACGAGCAGTACTTC. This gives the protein CASSVLAGGYEQYF.

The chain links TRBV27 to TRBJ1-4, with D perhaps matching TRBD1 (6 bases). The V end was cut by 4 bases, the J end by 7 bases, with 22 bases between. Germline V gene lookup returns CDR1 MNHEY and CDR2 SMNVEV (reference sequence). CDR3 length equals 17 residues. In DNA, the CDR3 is TGTGCCAGCAGTTCACTACCTAGGACAGACCTCATTGAAAAACTGTTTTTT. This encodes CASSSLPRTDLIEKLFF. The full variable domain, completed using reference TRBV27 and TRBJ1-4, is EAQVTQNPRYLITVTGKKLTVTCSQNMNHEYMSWYRQDPGLGLRQIYYSMNVEVTDKGDVPEGYKVSRKEKRNFPLILESPSPNQTSLYFCASSSLPRTDLIEKLFFGSGTQLSVL.

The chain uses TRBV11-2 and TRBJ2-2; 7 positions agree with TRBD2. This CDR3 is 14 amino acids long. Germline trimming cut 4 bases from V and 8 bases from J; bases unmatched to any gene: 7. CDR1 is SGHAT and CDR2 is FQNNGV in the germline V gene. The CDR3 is CASSSQRGWGELFF. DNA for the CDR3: TGTGCCAGCAGCTCACAGCGGGGATGGGGGGAGCTGTTTTTT.

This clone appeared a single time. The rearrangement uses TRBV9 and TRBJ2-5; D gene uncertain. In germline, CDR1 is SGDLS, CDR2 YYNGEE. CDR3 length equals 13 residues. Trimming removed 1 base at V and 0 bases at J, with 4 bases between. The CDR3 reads CASSVQDQETQYF. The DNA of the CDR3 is TGTGCCAGCAGCGTACAGGACCAAGAGACCCAGTACTTC.

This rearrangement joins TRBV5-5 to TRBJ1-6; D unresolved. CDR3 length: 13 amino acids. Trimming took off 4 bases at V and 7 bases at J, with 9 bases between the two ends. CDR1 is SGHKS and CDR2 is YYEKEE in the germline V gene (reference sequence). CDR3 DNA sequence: TGTGCCAGCAGCGCACAGAGCAATTCACCCCTCCACTTT. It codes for CASSAQSNSPLHF.

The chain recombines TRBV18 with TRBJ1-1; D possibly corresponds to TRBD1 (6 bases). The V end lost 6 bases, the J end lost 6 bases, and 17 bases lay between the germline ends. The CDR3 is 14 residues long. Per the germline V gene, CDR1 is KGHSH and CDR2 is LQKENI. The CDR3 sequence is CASSQMLGAAEAFF. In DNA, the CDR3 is TGTGCCAGCTCTCAAATGTTGGGGGCCGCTGAAGCTTTCTTT.

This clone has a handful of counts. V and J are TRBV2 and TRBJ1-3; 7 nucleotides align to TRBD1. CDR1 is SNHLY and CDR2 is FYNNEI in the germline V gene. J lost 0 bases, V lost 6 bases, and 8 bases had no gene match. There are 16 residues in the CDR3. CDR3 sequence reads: CASSGPGTDSGNTIYF. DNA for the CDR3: TGTGCCAGCAGCGGCCCCGGGACAGACTCTGGAAACACCATATATTTT.

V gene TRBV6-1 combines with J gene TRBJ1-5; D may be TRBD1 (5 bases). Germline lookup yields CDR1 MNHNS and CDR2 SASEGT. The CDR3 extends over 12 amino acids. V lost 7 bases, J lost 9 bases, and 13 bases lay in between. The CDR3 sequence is CASMKVGGPQHF. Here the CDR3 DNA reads TGTGCCAGCATGAAGGTGGGGGGGCCCCAGCATTTT.

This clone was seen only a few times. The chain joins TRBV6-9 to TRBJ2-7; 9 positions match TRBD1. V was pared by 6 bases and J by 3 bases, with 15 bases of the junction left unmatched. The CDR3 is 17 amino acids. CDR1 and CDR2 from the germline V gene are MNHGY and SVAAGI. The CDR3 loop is CASRDHRGRLVYYEQYF. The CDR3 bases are TGTGCCAGCAGAGATCACAGGGGGCGGCTGGTATACTACGAGCAGTACTTC.

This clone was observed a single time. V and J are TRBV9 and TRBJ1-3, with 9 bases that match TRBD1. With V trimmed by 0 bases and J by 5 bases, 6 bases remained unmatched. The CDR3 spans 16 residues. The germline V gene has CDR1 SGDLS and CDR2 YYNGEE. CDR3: CASSVALGQGRNTIYF. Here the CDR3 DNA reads TGTGCCAGCAGCGTAGCCCTCGGACAGGGGCGAAACACCATATATTTT. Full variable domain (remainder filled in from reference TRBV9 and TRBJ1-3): DSGVTQTPKHLITATGQRVTLRCSPRSGDLSVYWYQQSLDQGLQFLIQYYNGEERAKGNILERFSAQQFPDLHSELNLSSLELGDSALYFCASSVALGQGRNTIYFGEGSWLTVV.

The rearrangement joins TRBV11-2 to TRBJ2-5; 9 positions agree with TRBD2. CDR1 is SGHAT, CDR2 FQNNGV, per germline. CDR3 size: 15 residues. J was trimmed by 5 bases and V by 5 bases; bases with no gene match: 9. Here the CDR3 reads CASSPRRGGRETQYF. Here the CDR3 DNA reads TGTGCCAGCAGCCCCAGGCGGGGGGGCCGGGAGACCCAGTACTTC.

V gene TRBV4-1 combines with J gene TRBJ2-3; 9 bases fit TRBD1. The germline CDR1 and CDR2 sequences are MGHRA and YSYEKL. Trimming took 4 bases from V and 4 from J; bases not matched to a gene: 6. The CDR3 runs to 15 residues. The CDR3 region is CASSRTGTGPDTQYF. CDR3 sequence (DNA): TGCGCCAGCAGCCGCACCGGGACAGGGCCAGATACGCAGTATTTT.

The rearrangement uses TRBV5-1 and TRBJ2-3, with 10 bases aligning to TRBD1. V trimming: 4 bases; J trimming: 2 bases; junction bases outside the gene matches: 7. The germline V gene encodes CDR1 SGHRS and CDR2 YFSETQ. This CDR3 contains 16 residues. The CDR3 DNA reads TGCGCCAGCAGCATCGGGACAGGGGAATTCACAGATACGCAGTATTTT. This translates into CASSIGTGEFTDTQYF.

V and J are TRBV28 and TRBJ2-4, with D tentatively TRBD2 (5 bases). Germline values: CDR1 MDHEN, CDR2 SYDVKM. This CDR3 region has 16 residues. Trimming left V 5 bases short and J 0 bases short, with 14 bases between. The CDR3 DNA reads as TGTGCCAGCAGTCGTGGCGGCGGACTAGCCAAAAACATTCAGTACTTC. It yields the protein CASSRGGGLAKNIQYF.

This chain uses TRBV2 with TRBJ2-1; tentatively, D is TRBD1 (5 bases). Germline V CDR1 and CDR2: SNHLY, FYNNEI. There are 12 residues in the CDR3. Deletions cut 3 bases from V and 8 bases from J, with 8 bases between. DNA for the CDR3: TGTGCCAGCAGTGAGCAGGGATATGAGCAGTTCTTC. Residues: CASSEQGYEQFF.

Written as DNA, the CDR3 is TGCGCCAGCAGCTTGGCGGGACAGGGCCGTGATCCCAGGCAGCCCCAGCATTTT. It codes for CASSLAGQGRDPRQPQHF. The V call is TRBV5-1, the J call TRBJ1-5; 9 bases line up with TRBD1. J lost 7 bases, V lost 0 bases, and 14 bases had no gene match. Germline V gene lookup returns CDR1 SGHRS and CDR2 YFSETQ. There are 18 residues in the CDR3.

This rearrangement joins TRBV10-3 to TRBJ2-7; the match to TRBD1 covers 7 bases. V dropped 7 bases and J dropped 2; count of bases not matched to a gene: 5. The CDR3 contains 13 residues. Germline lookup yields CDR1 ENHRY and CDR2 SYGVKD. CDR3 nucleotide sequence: TGTGCCATCAAGGGGACAGATACCTACGAGCAGTACTTC. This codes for CAIKGTDTYEQYF.

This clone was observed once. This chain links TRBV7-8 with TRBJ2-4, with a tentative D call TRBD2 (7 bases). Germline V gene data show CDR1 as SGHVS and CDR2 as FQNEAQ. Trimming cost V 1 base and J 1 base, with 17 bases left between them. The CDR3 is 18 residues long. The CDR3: CASSLDGGAGAAKNIQYF. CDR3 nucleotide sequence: TGTGCCAGCAGCTTAGACGGAGGCGCGGGGGCGGCCAAAAACATTCAGTACTTC.

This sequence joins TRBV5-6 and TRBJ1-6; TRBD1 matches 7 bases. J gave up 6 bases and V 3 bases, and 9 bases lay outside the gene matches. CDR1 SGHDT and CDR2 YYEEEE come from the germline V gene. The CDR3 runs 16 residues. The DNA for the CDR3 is TGTGCCAGCAGCTACGGGACAGCGGAGGGTAATTCACCCCTCCACTTT. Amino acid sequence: CASSYGTAEGNSPLHF. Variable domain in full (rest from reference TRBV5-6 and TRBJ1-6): DAGVTQSPTHLIKTRGQQVTLRCSPKSGHDTVSWYQQALGQGPQFIFQYYEEEERQRGNFPDRFSGHQFPNYSSELNVNALLLGDSALYLCASSYGTAEGNSPLHFGNGTRLTVT.

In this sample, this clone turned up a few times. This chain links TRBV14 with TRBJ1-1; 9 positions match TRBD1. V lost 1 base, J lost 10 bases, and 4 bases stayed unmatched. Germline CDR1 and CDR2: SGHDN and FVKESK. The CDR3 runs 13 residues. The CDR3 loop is CASSQAGTGLAFF. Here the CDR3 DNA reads TGTGCCAGCAGCCAAGCCGGGACAGGGTTAGCTTTCTTT.

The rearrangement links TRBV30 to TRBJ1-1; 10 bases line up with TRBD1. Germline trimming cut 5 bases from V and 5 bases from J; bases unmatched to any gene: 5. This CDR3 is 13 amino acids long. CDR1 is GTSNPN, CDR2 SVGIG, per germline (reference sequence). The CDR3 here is CAWGTGVGTEAFF. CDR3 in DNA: TGTGCCTGGGGGACAGGGGTGGGGACTGAAGCTTTCTTT.

Here the CDR3 reads CASSTDRDYPYEQYF. For the CDR3, the DNA is TGTGCCAGCAGCACGGACAGGGATTACCCCTACGAGCAGTACTTC. The chain has TRBV11-2 and TRBJ2-7; TRBD1 matches at 8 bases. CDR1 and CDR2 (germline): SGHAT, FQNNGV. This CDR3 is 15 amino acids long. The V segment lost 5 bases and the J segment 2 bases; nucleotides outside the gene matches: 8.

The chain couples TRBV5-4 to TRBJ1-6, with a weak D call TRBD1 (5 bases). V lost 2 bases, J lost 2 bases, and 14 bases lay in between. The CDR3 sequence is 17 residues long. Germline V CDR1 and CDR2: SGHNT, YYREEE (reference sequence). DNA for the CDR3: TGTGCCAGCAGCTTCGGGGGTGGTAGGGCCTATAATTCACCCCTCCACTTT. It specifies CASSFGGGRAYNSPLHF.